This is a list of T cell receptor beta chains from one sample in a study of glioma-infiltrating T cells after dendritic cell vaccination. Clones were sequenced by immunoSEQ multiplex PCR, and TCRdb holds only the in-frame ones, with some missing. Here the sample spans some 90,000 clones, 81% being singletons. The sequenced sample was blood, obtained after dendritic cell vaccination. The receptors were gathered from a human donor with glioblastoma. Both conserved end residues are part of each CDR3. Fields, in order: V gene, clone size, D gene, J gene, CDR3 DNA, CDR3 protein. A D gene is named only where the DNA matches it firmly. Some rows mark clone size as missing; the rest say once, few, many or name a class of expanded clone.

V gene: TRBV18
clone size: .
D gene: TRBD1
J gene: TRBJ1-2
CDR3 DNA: TGTGCCAGCTCACCCGGGACAGTTTATACGCGTGGAGGGTATGGCTACACCTTC
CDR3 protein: CASSPGTVYTRGGYGYTF

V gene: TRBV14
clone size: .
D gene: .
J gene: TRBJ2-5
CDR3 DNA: TGTGCCAGCAGCCGGACTCAACAAGAGACCCAGTACTTC
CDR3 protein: CASSRTQQETQYF

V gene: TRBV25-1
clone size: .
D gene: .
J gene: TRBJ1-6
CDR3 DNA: TGTGCCAGCACGGGGTATAATTCACCCCTCCACTTT
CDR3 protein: CASTGYNSPLHF

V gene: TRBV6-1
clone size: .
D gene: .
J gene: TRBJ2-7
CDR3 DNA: TGTGCCAGCAGTGATTGGCAGGGGATCCGGTACGAGCAGTACTTC
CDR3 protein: CASSDWQGIRYEQYF

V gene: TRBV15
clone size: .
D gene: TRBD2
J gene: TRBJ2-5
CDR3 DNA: TGTGCCACCAGCAGAGGGTCTAGCGGGGGTCGGGAGACCCAGTACTTC
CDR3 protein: CATSRGSSGGRETQYF

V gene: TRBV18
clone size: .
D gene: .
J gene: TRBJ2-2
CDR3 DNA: TGTGCCAGCTCACCATCATTGTGGGAGGCCGGTTCCGGGGAGCTGTTTTTT
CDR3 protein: CASSPSLWEAGSGELFF

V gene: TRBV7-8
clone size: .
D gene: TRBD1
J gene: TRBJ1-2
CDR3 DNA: TGTGCCAGCAGTCATGACAGGGGGCCTGGCTACACCTTC
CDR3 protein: CASSHDRGPGYTF

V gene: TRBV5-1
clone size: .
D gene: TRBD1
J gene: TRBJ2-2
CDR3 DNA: TGCGCCAGCAGCCCCACACACAGGGGGGCCGGGGAGCTGTTTTTT
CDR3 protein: CASSPTHRGAGELFF

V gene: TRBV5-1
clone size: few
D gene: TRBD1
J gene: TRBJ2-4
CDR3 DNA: TGCGCCAGCAGCGTTCGGACAGGGTCGGACATTCAGTACTTC
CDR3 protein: CASSVRTGSDIQYF

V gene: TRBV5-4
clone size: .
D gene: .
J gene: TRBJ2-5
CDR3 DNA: TGTGCCAGCAGTTCCGAACTAGTCCAAGAGACCCAGTACTTC
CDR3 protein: CASSSELVQETQYF

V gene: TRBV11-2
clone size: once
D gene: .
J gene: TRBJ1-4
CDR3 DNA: TGTGCCAGCAGCTTAGGCTGGCAGGGGCCAGAAAAACTGTTTTTT
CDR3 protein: CASSLGWQGPEKLFF

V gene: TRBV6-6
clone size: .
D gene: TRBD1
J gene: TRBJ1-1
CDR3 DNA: TGTGCCAGCAAGGGGACAGGCGACACTGAAGCTTTCTTT
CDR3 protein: CASKGTGDTEAFF

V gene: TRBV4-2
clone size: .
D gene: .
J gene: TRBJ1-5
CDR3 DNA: TGTGCCAGCAGACCCGATTACAGGGCCTTCAATCAGCCCCAGCATTTT
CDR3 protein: CASRPDYRAFNQPQHF

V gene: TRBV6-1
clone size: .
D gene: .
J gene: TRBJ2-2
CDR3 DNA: TGTGCCAGCAGTGTTGAGGTCGGGGAGCTGTTTTTT
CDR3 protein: CASSVEVGELFF

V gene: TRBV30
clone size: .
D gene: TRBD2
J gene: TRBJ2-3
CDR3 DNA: TGTGCCTGGAGGTTCAAGCTAGCGGGAGTAGATACGCAGTATTTT
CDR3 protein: CAWRFKLAGVDTQYF

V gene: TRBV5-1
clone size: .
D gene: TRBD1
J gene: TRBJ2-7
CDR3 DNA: TGCGCCAGCAATAAGGAGACAGGGGGACCCTACGAGCAGTACTTC
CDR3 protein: CASNKETGGPYEQYF

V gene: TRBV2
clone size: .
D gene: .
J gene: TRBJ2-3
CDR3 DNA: TGTGCCGCGGCTTCGGGGGTTACGCAGTATTTT
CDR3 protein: CAAASGVTQYF

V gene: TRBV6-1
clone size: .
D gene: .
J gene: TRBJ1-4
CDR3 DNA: TGTGCCAGCAATCGACAGATTGCAACTAATGAAAAACTGTTTTTT
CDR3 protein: CASNRQIATNEKLFF

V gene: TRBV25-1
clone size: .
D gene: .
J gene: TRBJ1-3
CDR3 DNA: TGTGCCACTGGGGAGGATAGCTCTGGAAACACCATATATTTT
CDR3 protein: CATGEDSSGNTIYF

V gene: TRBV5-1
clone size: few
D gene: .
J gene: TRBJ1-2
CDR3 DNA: TGCGCCAGCAGCTTGGAATTCGGACAGTTCTATGGCTACACCTTC
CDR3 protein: CASSLEFGQFYGYTF

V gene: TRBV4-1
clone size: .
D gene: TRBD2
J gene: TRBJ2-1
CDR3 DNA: TGCGCCAGCAGCCAATTGAGGACTAGCGGGAGGGTCCGACGCTCCTACAATGAGCAGTTCTTC
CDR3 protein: CASSQLRTSGRVRRSYNEQFF

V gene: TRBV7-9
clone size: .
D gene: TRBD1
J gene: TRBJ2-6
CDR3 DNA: TGTGCCAGCAGCTTGACAGGGAGGGCCAACGTCCTGACTTTC
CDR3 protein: CASSLTGRANVLTF

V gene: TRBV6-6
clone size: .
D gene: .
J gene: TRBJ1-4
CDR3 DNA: TGTGCCAGCACCCCAACGGTGGGAGGAAAGCGTGAAAAACTGTTTTTT
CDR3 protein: CASTPTVGGKREKLFF

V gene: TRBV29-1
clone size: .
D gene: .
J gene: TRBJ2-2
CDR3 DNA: TGCAGCGTTCGTCGGGACATCACCGGGGAGCTGTTTTTT
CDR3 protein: CSVRRDITGELFF

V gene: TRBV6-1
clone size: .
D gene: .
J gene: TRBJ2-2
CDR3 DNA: TGTGCCGGGAGATCACAGGGTACCGGGGAGCTGTTTTTT
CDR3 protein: CAGRSQGTGELFF

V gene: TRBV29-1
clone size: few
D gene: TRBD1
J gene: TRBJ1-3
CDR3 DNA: TGCAGCGTTACCGAACCAGGGGGTTCATATGGAAACACCATATATTTT
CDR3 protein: CSVTEPGGSYGNTIYF

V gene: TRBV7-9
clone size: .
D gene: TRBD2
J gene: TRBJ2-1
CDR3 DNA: TGTGCCAGCAGCTTACCGACCCGGACTAGCGGGAGGGATGAGCAGTTCTTC
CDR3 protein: CASSLPTRTSGRDEQFF

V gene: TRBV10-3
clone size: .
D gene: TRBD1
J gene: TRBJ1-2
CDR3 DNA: TGTGCCATCAGTGAGTTCTCCGGGACAGGGGTGGTTGGCTACACCTTC
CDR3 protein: CAISEFSGTGVVGYTF

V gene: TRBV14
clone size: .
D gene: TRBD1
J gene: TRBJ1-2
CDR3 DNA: TGTGCCAGCAGCCAAGATCTTCGGGACAGGGGATACACCTTC
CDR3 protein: CASSQDLRDRGYTF

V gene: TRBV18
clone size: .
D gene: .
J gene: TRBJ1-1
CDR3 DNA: TGTGCCAGCTCACCCCTAATTCTTGGGGGCGGGGGCACTGAAGCTTTCTTT
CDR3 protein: CASSPLILGGGGTEAFF

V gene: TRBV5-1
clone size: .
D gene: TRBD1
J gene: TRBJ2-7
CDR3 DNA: TGCGCCAGCAGCTGGACAGGGTCGGAGGAGCAGTACTTC
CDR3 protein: CASSWTGSEEQYF

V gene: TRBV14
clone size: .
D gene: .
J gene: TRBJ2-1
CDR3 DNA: TGTGCCAGCAGCCCTACCTTGGACATCTCCTACAATGAGCAGTTCTTC
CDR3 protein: CASSPTLDISYNEQFF

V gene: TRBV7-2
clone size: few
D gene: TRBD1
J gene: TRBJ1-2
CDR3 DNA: TGTGCCAGCAGCCCCGGACAGGGCGGAATTGAGGGCTACACCTTC
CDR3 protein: CASSPGQGGIEGYTF

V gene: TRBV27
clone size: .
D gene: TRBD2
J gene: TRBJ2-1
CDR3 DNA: TGTGCCAGCAGTTCCCTCGGAGCGGGAATATACAATGAGCAGTTCTTC
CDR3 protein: CASSSLGAGIYNEQFF

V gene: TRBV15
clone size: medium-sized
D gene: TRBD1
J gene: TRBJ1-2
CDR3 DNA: TGTGCCACCAGCCCAAGGACAGGGAACTCGAACTATGGCTACACCTTC
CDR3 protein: CATSPRTGNSNYGYTF

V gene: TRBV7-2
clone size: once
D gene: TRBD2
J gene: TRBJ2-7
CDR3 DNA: TGTGCCAGCAGCTCCCGGCCGTCGGGGGGCTACGAGCAGTACTTC
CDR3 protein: CASSSRPSGGYEQYF

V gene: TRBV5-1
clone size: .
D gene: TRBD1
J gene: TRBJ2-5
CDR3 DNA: TGCGCCAGCAGCTTGCGGGGACAGATCCAAGAGACCCAGTACTTC
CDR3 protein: CASSLRGQIQETQYF